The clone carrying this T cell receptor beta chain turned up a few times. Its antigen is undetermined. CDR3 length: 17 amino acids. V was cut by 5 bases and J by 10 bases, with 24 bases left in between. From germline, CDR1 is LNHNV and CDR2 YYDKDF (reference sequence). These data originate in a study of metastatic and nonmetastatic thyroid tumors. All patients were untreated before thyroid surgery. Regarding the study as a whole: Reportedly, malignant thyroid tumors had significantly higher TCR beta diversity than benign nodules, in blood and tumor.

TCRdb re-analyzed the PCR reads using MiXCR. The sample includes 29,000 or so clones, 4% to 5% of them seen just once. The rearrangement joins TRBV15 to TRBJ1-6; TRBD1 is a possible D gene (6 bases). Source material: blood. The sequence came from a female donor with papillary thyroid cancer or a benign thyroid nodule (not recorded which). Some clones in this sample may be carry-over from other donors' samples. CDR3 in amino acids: CATSQDFFEGGDSPLHF. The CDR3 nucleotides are TGTGCCACCAGCCAGGACTTTTTCGAGGGGGGGGACTCACCCCTCCACTTT.